The rows below give T cell receptor beta chains drawn from one sample of a study of graft-versus-host responses after intestinal transplantation. Libraries were prepared by immunoSEQ multiplex PCR; TCRdb keeps only in-frame clonotypes and omits some of them. The sample shows 90,000 to 150,000 clones, about 95% of them seen only once. No antigen is known for these receptors. The sequencing here drew on unstimulated CD8+ T cells sorted from spleen or lymph node cells, taken before intestinal transplant. These TCRs come from a human donor who received an intestinal transplant. CDR3s include the opening cysteine and the closing phenylalanine or tryptophan. The D gene is left open where the match is weak. Size values are once, few and many counts, or a class for expanded clones, and some rows have none.

TRBV6-5	.	.	TRBJ2-7	CASSYGQTYEQYF	TGTGCCAGCAGTTACGGACAAACCTACGAGCAGTACTTC
TRBV21-1	.	.	TRBJ2-7	CASSKAGILSGRYEQYF	TGTGCCAGCAGCAAAGCAGGGATACTATCAGGTCGGTACGAGCAGTACTTC
TRBV11-1	.	.	TRBJ2-1	CASSLFYGSSYNEQFF	TGTGCCAGCAGCTTATTCTACGGTAGCTCCTACAATGAGCAGTTCTTC
TRBV9	TRBD2	.	TRBJ2-5	CASSSRGLAGEETQYF	TGTGCCAGCTCCTCCAGAGGGCTAGCGGGAGAAGAGACCCAGTACTTC
TRBV6-1	TRBD1	.	TRBJ2-7	CASSEEQGDPYEQYF	TGTGCCAGCAGTGAAGAGCAGGGGGACCCCTACGAGCAGTACTTC
TRBV6-6	.	.	TRBJ2-5	CASSYTGPLEQYF	TGTGCCAGCAGTTACACAGGGCCCCTTGAGCAGTACTTC
TRBV15	.	once	TRBJ2-7	CATRGSTQGPLYEQYF	TGTGCCACCAGAGGGTCAACACAAGGGCCACTCTACGAGCAGTACTTC
TRBV4-1	.	.	TRBJ2-1	CASSQDFRMANEQFF	TGCGCCAGCAGCCAAGATTTCAGGATGGCCAATGAGCAGTTCTTC
TRBV19	.	.	TRBJ2-7	CASSPGFPSSYEQHF	TGTGCCAGTAGTCCCGGCTTCCCGAGCTCCTACGAGCAGCACTTC
TRBV2	.	.	TRBJ2-1	CASSEKVSSYNEQFF	TGTGCCAGCAGTGAAAAGGTTTCCTCCTACAATGAGCAGTTCTTC
TRBV19	TRBD2	.	TRBJ2-1	CATRGLAVYNEQFF	TGTGCCACTAGGGGACTAGCAGTATACAATGAGCAGTTCTTC
TRBV5-4	.	.	TRBJ2-1	CASSEIGSYNEQFF	TGTGCCAGCAGTGAGATTGGCTCCTACAATGAGCAGTTCTTC
TRBV9	TRBD1	.	TRBJ1-1	CASSVSPKTGEVNTEAFF	TGTGCCAGCAGCGTAAGCCCCAAGACAGGGGAAGTGAACACTGAAGCTTTCTTT
TRBV13	.	once	TRBJ2-7	CASSPASSYEQYF	TGTGCCAGCAGCCCGGCCAGCTCCTACGAGCAGTACTTC
TRBV5-1	.	.	TRBJ2-2	CASSLDTGELFF	TGCGCCAGCAGCTTGGACACCGGGGAGCTGTTTTTT
TRBV2	.	.	TRBJ1-1	CASSNTLVGRNTEAFF	TGTGCCAGCAGTAATACATTGGTGGGAAGGAACACTGAAGCTTTCTTT
TRBV28	.	.	TRBJ2-3	CASSSTGTDTQYF	TGTGCCAGCAGTTCTACAGGAACAGATACGCAGTATTTT
TRBV4-3	TRBD2	.	TRBJ2-3	CASSYQILADGTDTQYF	TGCGCCAGCAGCTACCAAATCCTAGCGGATGGCACAGATACGCAGTATTTT
TRBV18	.	once	TRBJ1-2	CASSPNTYYGYTF	TGTGCCAGCTCACCAAACACCTACTATGGCTACACCTTC
TRBV10-2	TRBD2	.	TRBJ2-1	CASSDGTITYNEQFF	TGCGCCAGCAGTGACGGGACTATCACCTACAATGAGCAGTTCTTC
TRBV28	.	.	TRBJ1-5	CASNPLSGNQPQHF	TGTGCCAGCAACCCGTTATCTGGCAATCAGCCCCAGCATTTT
TRBV11-2	TRBD1	.	TRBJ1-4	CASSSGTEEKLFF	TGTGCCAGCAGCTCCGGGACAGAAGAAAAACTGTTTTTT
TRBV28	.	.	TRBJ2-3	CASSLSRGTDTQYF	TGTGCCAGCAGTTTATCCAGGGGCACAGATACGCAGTATTTT
TRBV7-8	.	.	TRBJ2-7	CASSSGSSPSYEQYF	TGTGCCAGCAGCTCCGGTAGCTCACCCTCCTACGAGCAGTACTTC
TRBV19	TRBD1	.	TRBJ2-1	CASSSTGEGYNEQFF	TGTGCCAGTAGTAGTACAGGGGAAGGCTACAATGAGCAGTTCTTC
TRBV28	TRBD1	.	TRBJ2-5	CASSLGTGASPVTQYF	TGTGCCAGCAGTTTAGGGACAGGGGCGTCGCCGGTGACCCAGTACTTC
TRBV9	.	few	TRBJ1-2	CASSPPGGGYGYTF	TGTGCCAGCAGTCCGCCGGGGGGAGGATATGGCTACACCTTC
TRBV4-1	TRBD1	.	TRBJ2-7	CASSQTGQWNYEQYF	TGCGCCAGCAGCCAAACGGGACAGTGGAACTACGAGCAGTACTTC
TRBV6-5	TRBD2	.	TRBJ2-1	CASSYSGGGDYNEQFF	TGTGCCAGCAGTTACTCTGGGGGGGGTGACTACAATGAGCAGTTCTTC
TRBV10-1	TRBD1	.	TRBJ1-1	CASSETQGAGTEAFF	TGCGCCAGCAGTGAGACACAGGGGGCCGGGACTGAAGCTTTCTTT
TRBV10-3	TRBD2	once	TRBJ2-7	CAISRRTILAGDSYEQYF	TGTGCCATCAGTCGGAGGACAATACTAGCGGGGGACTCCTACGAGCAGTACTTC
TRBV28	.	.	TRBJ1-5	CASSLSGRNQPQHF	TGTGCCAGCAGTTTAAGCGGACGCAATCAGCCCCAGCATTTT
TRBV5-1	.	.	TRBJ2-2	CASSSKRYTGELFF	TGCGCCAGCAGCTCAAAGCGCTACACCGGGGAGCTGTTTTTT
TRBV7-6	TRBD1	.	TRBJ1-4	CASSSTGAGEKLFF	TGTGCCAGCAGCTCAACAGGGGCCGGAGAAAAACTGTTTTTT
TRBV28	.	.	TRBJ2-3	CASSLSRSTDTQYF	TGTGCCAGCAGTTTATCACGGAGTACAGATACGCAGTATTTT
TRBV7-9	.	.	TRBJ1-4	CASSPVQGRGEKLFF	TGTGCCAGCAGCCCTGTCCAGGGCCGGGGTGAAAAACTGTTTTTT
TRBV27	.	.	TRBJ2-1	CASGMTLARGLLSSYNEQFF	TGTGCCAGCGGAATGACTCTAGCGAGAGGCCTCTTAAGCTCCTACAATGAGCAGTTCTTC
TRBV4-1	.	.	TRBJ1-1	CASSQGTNANTEAFF	TGCGCCAGCAGCCAAGGGACAAACGCTAACACTGAAGCTTTCTTT
TRBV4-1	.	.	TRBJ2-1	CASSQETAGRPYNEQFF	TGCGCCAGCAGCCAAGAAACAGCTGGCCGGCCCTACAATGAGCAGTTCTTC
TRBV27	.	.	TRBJ1-3	CASSSDYSGNTIYF	TGTGCCAGCAGTTCCGATTACTCTGGAAACACCATATATTTT
TRBV5-4	.	.	TRBJ2-1	CASSYVGEQFF	TGTGCCAGCAGTTACGTCGGTGAGCAGTTCTTC
TRBV27	TRBD2	.	TRBJ2-7	CASSLTSGIPHEQYF	TGTGCCAGCAGTTTAACTAGCGGGATCCCCCACGAGCAGTACTTC
TRBV15	TRBD1	.	TRBJ1-2	CATSSGPPGQGSALLRGYTF	TGTGCCACCAGCAGTGGCCCACCGGGACAGGGATCTGCCTTGCTTCGGGGCTACACCTTC
TRBV5-6	TRBD2	.	TRBJ2-5	CASSSGSGWGQETQYF	TGTGCCAGCAGCTCGGGTAGCGGGTGGGGTCAAGAGACCCAGTACTTC
TRBV7-3	TRBD2	.	TRBJ2-1	CASSMGLAAYNEQFF	TGTGCCAGCAGCATGGGACTAGCAGCCTACAATGAGCAGTTCTTC
TRBV4-2	.	.	TRBJ1-2	CASSVKIHSDYGYTF	TGTGCCAGCAGCGTAAAGATCCACAGTGACTATGGCTACACCTTC
TRBV9	.	.	TRBJ2-1	CASSVNLVVSYNEQFF	TGTGCCAGCAGCGTAAACCTGGTGGTCTCCTACAATGAGCAGTTCTTC
TRBV5-1	.	.	TRBJ2-7	CASSLGGVNEQYF	TGCGCCAGCAGCTTGGGGGGAGTGAACGAGCAGTACTTC
TRBV9	.	once	TRBJ1-1	CASSVGWGSPEAFF	TGTGCCAGCAGCGTAGGGTGGGGGTCCCCTGAAGCTTTCTTT
TRBV7-2	.	.	TRBJ2-7	CASSLVVSPYSYEQYF	TGTGCCAGCAGCTTAGTAGTATCTCCCTACTCCTACGAGCAGTACTTC
TRBV21-1	.	.	TRBJ1-5	CASSKGTGIGHQPQHF	TGTGCCAGCAGCAAGGGTACAGGGATTGGGCATCAGCCCCAGCATTTT
TRBV28	.	.	TRBJ1-5	CASSPKQGTQPQHF	TGTGCCAGCAGTCCTAAACAGGGAACCCAGCCCCAGCATTTT
TRBV7-3	.	.	TRBJ2-6	CASSLSREGTGPGANVLTF	TGTGCCAGCAGCTTAAGTAGGGAAGGGACCGGACCTGGGGCCAACGTCCTGACTTTC
TRBV19	.	few	TRBJ2-7	CASSITSLYEQYF	TGTGCCAGTAGTATAACAAGTTTATACGAGCAGTACTTC
TRBV27	.	.	TRBJ1-1	CASSRTGSIEAFF	TGTGCCAGCTCTCGGACCGGTTCTATCGAAGCTTTCTTT
TRBV15	.	.	TRBJ1-2	CATSRDRAGQGGYGYTF	TGTGCCACCAGCAGAGATCGGGCGGGGCAGGGAGGCTATGGCTACACCTTC
TRBV6-1	TRBD1	.	TRBJ2-7	CATGTVYEQYF	TGTGCCACTGGGACAGTCTACGAGCAGTACTTC
TRBV2	.	once	TRBJ2-7	CASSEEWGTYEQYF	TGTGCCAGCAGTGAAGAATGGGGTACCTACGAGCAGTACTTC